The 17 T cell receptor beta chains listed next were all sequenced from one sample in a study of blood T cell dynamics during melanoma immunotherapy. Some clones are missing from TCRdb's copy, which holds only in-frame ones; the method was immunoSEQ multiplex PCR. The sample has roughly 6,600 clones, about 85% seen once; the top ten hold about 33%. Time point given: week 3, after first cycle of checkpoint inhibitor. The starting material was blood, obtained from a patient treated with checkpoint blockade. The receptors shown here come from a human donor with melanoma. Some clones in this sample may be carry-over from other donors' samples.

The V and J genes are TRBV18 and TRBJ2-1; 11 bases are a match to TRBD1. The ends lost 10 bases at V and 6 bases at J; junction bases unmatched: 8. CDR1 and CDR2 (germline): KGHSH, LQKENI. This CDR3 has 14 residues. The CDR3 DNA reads TGTGCCACCCTGACAGGACAGGGGGCCAATGAGCAGTTCTTC. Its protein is CATLTGQGANEQFF.

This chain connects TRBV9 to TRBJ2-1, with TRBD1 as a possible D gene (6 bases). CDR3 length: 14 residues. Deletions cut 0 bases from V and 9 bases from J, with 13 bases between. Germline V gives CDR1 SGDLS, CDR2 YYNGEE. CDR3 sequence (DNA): TGTGCCAGCAGCGTAGGAACAGGGTATCTTGAGCAGTTCTTC. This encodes CASSVGTGYLEQFF.

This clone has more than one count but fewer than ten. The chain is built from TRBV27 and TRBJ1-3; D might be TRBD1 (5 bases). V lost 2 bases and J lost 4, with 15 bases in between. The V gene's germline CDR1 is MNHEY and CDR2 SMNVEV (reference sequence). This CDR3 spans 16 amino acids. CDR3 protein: CASSLNWGTPGNTIYF. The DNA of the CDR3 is TGTGCCAGCAGTTTAAATTGGGGGACTCCAGGAAACACCATATATTTT.

CDR3 DNA sequence: TGTGCCAGCAGCTTAACTAGTTCCGCAGATACGCAGTATTTT. It encodes CASSLTSSADTQYF. The rearrangement uses TRBV7-3 and TRBJ2-3; D not resolved. CDR3 length: 14 amino acids. Germline V gives CDR1 SGHTA, CDR2 FQGTGA. V dropped 0 bases and J dropped 4 bases, with 8 bases sitting between them.

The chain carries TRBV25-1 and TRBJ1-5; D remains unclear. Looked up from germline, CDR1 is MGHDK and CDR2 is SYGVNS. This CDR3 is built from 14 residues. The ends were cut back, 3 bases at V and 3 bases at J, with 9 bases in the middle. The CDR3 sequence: CASSDGQDNQPQHF. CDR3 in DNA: TGTGCCAGCAGTGACGGCCAGGACAATCAGCCCCAGCATTTT. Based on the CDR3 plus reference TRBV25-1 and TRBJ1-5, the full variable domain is EADIYQTPRYLVIGTGKKITLECSQTMGHDKMYWYQQDPGMELHLIHYSYGVNSTEKGDLSSESTVSRIRTEHFPLTLESARPSHTSQYLCASSDGQDNQPQHFGDGTRLSIL.

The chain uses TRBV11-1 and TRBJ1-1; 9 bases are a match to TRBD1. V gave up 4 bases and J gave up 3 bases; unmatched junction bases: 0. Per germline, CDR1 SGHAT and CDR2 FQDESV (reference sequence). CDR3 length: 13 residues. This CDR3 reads CASSWDRDTEAFF. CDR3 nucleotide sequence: TGTGCCAGCAGCTGGGACAGGGACACTGAAGCTTTCTTT.

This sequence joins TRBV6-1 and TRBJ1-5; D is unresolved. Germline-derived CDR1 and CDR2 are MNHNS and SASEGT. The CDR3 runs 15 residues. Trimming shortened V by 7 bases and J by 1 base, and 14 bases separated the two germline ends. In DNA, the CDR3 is TGTGCCAGCACTTCGGGCACTGAGAGCAATCAGCCCCAGCATTTT. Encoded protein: CASTSGTESNQPQHF.

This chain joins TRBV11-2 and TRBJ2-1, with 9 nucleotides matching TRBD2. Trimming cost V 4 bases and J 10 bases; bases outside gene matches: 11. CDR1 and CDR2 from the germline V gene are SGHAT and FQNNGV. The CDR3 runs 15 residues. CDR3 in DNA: TGTGCCAGCAGCTCACCGCGGGGGGGAGGGTACGAGCAGTTCTTC. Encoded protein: CASSSPRGGGYEQFF.

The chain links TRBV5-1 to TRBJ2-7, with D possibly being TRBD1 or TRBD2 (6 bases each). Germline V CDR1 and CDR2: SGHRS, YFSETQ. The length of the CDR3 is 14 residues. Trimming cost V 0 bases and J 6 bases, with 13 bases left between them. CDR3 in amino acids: CASSLGVWGAEQYF. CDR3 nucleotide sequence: TGCGCCAGCAGCTTGGGGGTATGGGGGGCCGAGCAGTACTTC.

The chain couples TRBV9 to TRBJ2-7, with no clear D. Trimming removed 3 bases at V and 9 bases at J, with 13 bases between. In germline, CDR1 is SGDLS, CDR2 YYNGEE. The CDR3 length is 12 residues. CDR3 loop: CASSAFDGVQYF. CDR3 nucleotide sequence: TGTGCCAGCAGCGCCTTTGATGGTGTGCAGTACTTC.

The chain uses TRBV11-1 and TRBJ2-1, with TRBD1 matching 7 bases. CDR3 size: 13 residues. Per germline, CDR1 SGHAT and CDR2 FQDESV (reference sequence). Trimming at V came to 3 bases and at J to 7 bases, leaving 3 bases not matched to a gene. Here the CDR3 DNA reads TGTGCCAGCAGCTTCAACAGGGGAAATGAGCAGTTCTTC. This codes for CASSFNRGNEQFF.

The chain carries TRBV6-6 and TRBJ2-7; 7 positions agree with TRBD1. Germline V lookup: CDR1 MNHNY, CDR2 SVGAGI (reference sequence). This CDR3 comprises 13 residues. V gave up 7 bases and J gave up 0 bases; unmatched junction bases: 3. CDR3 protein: CASTRDSSYEQYF. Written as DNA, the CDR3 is TGTGCCAGCACTCGGGACAGCTCCTACGAGCAGTACTTC.

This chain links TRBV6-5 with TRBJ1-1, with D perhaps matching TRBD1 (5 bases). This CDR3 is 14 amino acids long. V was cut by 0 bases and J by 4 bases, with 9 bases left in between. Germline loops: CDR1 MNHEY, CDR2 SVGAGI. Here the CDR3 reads CASSYSKRGTEAFF. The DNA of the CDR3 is TGTGCCAGCAGTTACTCGAAAAGGGGCACTGAAGCTTTCTTT.

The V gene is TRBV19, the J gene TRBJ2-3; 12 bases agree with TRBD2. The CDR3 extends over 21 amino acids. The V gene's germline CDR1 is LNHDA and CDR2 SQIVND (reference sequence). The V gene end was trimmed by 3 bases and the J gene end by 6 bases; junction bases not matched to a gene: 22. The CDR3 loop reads CASSIRLASGRAAFLPDTQYF. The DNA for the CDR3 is TGTGCCAGTAGTATCCGCCTGGCTAGCGGGAGGGCTGCGTTTCTCCCGGATACGCAGTATTTT.

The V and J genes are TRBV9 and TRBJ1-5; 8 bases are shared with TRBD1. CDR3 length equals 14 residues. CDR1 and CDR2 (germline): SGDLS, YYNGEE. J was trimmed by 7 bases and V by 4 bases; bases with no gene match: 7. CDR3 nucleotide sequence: TGTGCCAGCAGCCTAGGACAGGGTAGCCAGCCCCAGCATTTT. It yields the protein CASSLGQGSQPQHF. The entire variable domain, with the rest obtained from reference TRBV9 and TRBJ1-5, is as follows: DSGVTQTPKHLITATGQRVTLRCSPRSGDLSVYWYQQSLDQGLQFLIQYYNGEERAKGNILERFSAQQFPDLHSELNLSSLELGDSALYFCASSLGQGSQPQHFGDGTRLSIL.

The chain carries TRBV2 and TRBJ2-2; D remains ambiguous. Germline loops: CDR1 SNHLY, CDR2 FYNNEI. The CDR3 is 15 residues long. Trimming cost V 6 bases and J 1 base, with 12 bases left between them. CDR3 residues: CASRSMVQNTGELFF. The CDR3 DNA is TGTGCCAGCAGATCCATGGTACAGAACACCGGGGAGCTGTTTTTT.

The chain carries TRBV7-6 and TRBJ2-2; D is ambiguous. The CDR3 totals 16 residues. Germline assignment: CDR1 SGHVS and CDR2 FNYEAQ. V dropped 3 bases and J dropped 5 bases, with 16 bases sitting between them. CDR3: CASSFLAEKRTGELFF. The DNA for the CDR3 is TGTGCCAGCAGCTTCTTGGCGGAAAAACGGACCGGGGAGCTGTTTTTT.